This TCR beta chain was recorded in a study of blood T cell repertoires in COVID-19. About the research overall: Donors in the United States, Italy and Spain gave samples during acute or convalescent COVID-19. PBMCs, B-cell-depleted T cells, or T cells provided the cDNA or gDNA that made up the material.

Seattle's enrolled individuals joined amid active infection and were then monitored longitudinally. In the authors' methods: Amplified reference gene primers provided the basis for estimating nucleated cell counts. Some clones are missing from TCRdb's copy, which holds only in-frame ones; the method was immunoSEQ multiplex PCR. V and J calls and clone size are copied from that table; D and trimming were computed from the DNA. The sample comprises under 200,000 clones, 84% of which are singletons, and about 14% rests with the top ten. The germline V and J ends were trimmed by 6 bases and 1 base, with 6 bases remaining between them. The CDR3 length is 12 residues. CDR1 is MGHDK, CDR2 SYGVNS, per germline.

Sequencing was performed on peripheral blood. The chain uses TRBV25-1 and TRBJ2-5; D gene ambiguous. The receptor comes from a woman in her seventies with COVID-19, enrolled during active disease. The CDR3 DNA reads TGTGCCAGCAGGCGAGGCCAAGAGACCCAGTACTTC. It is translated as CASRRGQETQYF. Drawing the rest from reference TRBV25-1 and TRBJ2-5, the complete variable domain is EADIYQTPRYLVIGTGKKITLECSQTMGHDKMYWYQQDPGMELHLIHYSYGVNSTEKGDLSSESTVSRIRTEHFPLTLESARPSHTSQYLCASRRGQETQYFGPGTRLLVL.